The 10 T cell receptor beta chains reported below all come from one sample, sequenced in a study of T-cell reconstitution after alpha-beta-depleted transplantation in children. Unique molecular identifiers tagged the TCRbeta library. TCRdb re-analysed the PCR reads in MiXCR, keeping a single row per CDR3 protein. The sample gives under 450,000 distinct CDR3 sequences, under 20% of which show up once; about 32% is in the top ten. This sample comprised PBMCs, mostly from graft donor cells, obtained 360 days after TCRalphabeta/CD19-depleted stem cell transplant. Receptor source: a boy under two years old who had a stem cell transplant for Wiskott-Aldrich syndrome, so the T cells may come from the graft donor.

The chain combines TRBV11-2 with TRBJ2-1; a possible D gene is TRBD1 (6 bases). Germline assignment: CDR1 SGHAT and CDR2 FQNNGV. The CDR3 extends over 13 amino acids. V was pared by 7 bases and J by 9 bases, with 16 bases between. The CDR3 nucleotides are TGTGCCAGCAATCTTATCAGGGGCGGTGAGCAGTTCTTC. This sequence encodes CASNLIRGGEQFF.

The J gene is TRBJ1-4, the V gene TRBV5-1; 8 bases are shared with TRBD1. This CDR3 spans 15 amino acids. Trimming cost V 4 bases and J 5 bases; bases outside gene matches: 7. Germline CDR1 and CDR2: SGHRS and YFSETQ. This CDR3 is CASSVMDRVNEKLFF. The CDR3 nucleotides read TGCGCCAGCAGCGTCATGGACAGGGTGAATGAAAAACTGTTTTTT.

The chain is built from TRBV29-1 and TRBJ1-3, with D uncertain. Trimming removed 0 bases at V and 2 bases at J, with 8 bases between. The CDR3 totals 14 residues. Germline V gives CDR1 SQVTM, CDR2 ANQGSEA. The CDR3 reads CSVEEPSPGNTIYF. The CDR3 DNA reads as TGCAGCGTTGAAGAACCCAGTCCTGGAAACACCATATATTTT.

The V and J genes are TRBV20-1 and TRBJ2-3; D possibly corresponds to TRBD2 (5 bases). Between the trimmed V and J ends, which lost 3 bases and 1 base, there was a span of 14 bases. The germline V gene has CDR1 DFQATT and CDR2 SNEGSKA (reference sequence). The length of the CDR3 is 15 residues. CDR3: CSARDSGPRTDTQYF. For the CDR3, the DNA is TGCAGTGCTAGGGACTCCGGGCCCCGCACAGATACGCAGTATTTT.

This clonotype appeared a few times. The CDR3 DNA reads as TGTGCCAGCAGCTTATGGGGGAGCGGTTACAATGAGCAGTTCTTC. Translating it yields CASSLWGSGYNEQFF. This sequence joins TRBV7-9 and TRBJ2-1; TRBD1 or TRBD2 may be the D gene (5 bases each). The CDR3 length is 15 residues. Deletions cut 2 bases from V and 4 bases from J, with 12 bases between. Germline-derived CDR1 and CDR2 are SEHNR and FQNEAQ (reference sequence).

The chain uses TRBV6-5 and TRBJ1-4; D is ambiguous. The CDR3 is 14 residues long. Trimming shortened V by 6 bases and J by 5 bases, and 13 bases separated the two germline ends. CDR1 is MNHEY and CDR2 is SVGAGI in the germline V gene. The CDR3 DNA is TGTGCCAGCAGCCGACGTGGGAGAAATGAAAAACTGTTTTTT. Translated, it gives CASSRRGRNEKLFF.

This clonotype was counted between two and nine times. This chain links TRBV12-3 or TRBV12-4 with TRBJ2-3, with TRBD2 matching 9 bases. The CDR3 is 15 residues long. Trimming removed 7 bases from V and 6 bases from J; junction bases left unmatched: 11. The CDR3 DNA reads TGTGCCAGCACCCTTGCGGGAGGGGAAAGGGATACGCAGTATTTT. This gives the protein CASTLAGGERDTQYF.

This clonotype showed up just a few times. This chain connects TRBV15 to TRBJ1-2; 10 bases are a match to TRBD1. Germline V CDR1 and CDR2: LNHNV, YYDKDF (reference sequence). This CDR3 is 14 amino acids long. J was trimmed by 7 bases and V by 6 bases; bases with no gene match: 8. CDR3 coding DNA: TGTGCCACCAGGACGGACAGGGGGGGTGGTGGCTACACCTTC. Protein: CATRTDRGGGGYTF.

J is TRBJ1-4 and V is TRBV12-3 or TRBV12-4; 7 bases map to TRBD1. The CDR3 runs 13 residues. The trim removed 5 bases at V and 8 bases at J, leaving 5 bases unmatched. CDR3 amino acids: CASSETGSEKLFF. CDR3 DNA sequence: TGTGCCAGCAGTGAGACAGGGAGCGAAAAACTGTTTTTT.

In this sample, this clonotype turned up a few times. One end of the junction fails to match germline, which may point to a read error. J is TRBJ2-1 and V is TRBV6-2 or TRBV6-3; maybe TRBD2 (5 bases). Germline V gene lookup returns CDR1 MNHEY and CDR2 SVGEGT. The CDR3 runs to 13 residues. CDR3 sequence: CASSYDYYSEQFF. The CDR3 DNA sequence: TGTGCCAGCAGTTATGACTATTACAGTGAGCAGTTCTTC.